This T cell receptor beta chain was sequenced in a study of blood T cell repertoires in COVID-19. The CDR3 contains 17 residues. Germline loops: CDR1 SQVTM, CDR2 ANQGSEA. Libraries were prepared by immunoSEQ multiplex PCR; TCRdb keeps only in-frame clonotypes and omits some of them. This sample has about 330,000 clones, with about 92% found just once. The sample taken for sequencing was PBMCs or T cells enriched from blood (not recorded which). The chain is built from TRBV29-1 and TRBJ2-6; 8 nucleotides agree with TRBD2. The sequence was obtained from a woman younger than 45 who had recovered from COVID-19. The CDR3 reads CRSGGGRPTPGANVLTF. The CDR3 DNA sequence: TGCAGGTCCGGGGGCGGGAGGCCCACCCCTGGGGCCAACGTCCTGACTTTC.